This T cell receptor (beta chain) stems from a study of T cells in Graves' hyperthyroidism and ophthalmopathy. Amplification yielded TCR beta CDR3 regions, with RNA transcripts as the source. An initial round of RT-PCR targeting the TCR CDR3 relied on the HTBI primer set. TCRdb re-called the multiplex PCR reads with MiXCR, one entry per CDR3 protein. In the table there are more than 500,000 distinct CDR3 sequences, around 43% of which are singletons. Whole-study findings and limits: Within blood appeared most thyroid clonotypes that had expanded above 0.001. By a 13 V-J model, ophthalmopathy was set apart from stable hyperthyroidism. The model's output predicted ophthalmopathy at a median of around 6.9 months prior to onset.

Trimming removed 8 bases at V and 0 bases at J, with 16 bases between. This CDR3 has 14 residues. Germline loops: CDR1 SQVTM, CDR2 ANQGSEA. As to this clonotype: Its cognate antigen is unknown.

The sample comprised peripheral blood or thyroid tissue (not recorded which). The sequence came from an adult woman with Graves' disease, either hyperthyroidism or ophthalmopathy (not recorded which). The gene calls are TRBV29-1 and TRBJ1-1; D may be TRBD1 (5 bases). Here the CDR3 DNA reads TGCAGCTTAGAGGGGATGACGCTGAACACTGAAGCTTTCTTT. Its protein product is CSLEGMTLNTEAFF.